Listed below are T cell receptor beta chains from one sample, sequenced in a study of blood T cell repertoires in COVID-19. TCRdb's table, derived via immunoSEQ multiplex PCR, lists solely in-frame clones and lacks some. The table shows about 170,000 clones, with around 89% occurring only once. The material sequenced was peripheral blood. The receptors were sampled from a man aged 60-69 years with acute or convalescent COVID-19. CDR3s include the opening cysteine and the closing phenylalanine or tryptophan. The D gene is left open where the match is weak. Only some rows state a clone size, as once, few, many or a class for expanded clones.

NA	TRBV5-1	TRBD2	TRBJ2-5	CASSFSGGAEETQYF	TGCGCCAGCAGCTTTAGCGGGGGGGCGGAGGAGACCCAGTACTTC
NA	TRBV6-4	TRBD1	TRBJ1-5	CASSDSGQGPQHF	TGTGCCAGCAGTGACTCGGGACAGGGGCCCCAGCATTTT
NA	TRBV7-9	NA	TRBJ2-5	CASSPPGGGPKTQYF	TGTGCCAGCAGCCCCCCCGGAGGGGGCCCAAAGACCCAGTACTTC
NA	TRBV6-2/TRBV6-3	NA	TRBJ1-1	CASSLSRGHQAFF	TGTGCCAGCAGTTTAAGTCGAGGACACCAAGCTTTCTTT
NA	TRBV18	TRBD1	TRBJ1-5	CASSPGQGVQHF	TGTGCCAGCTCACCCGGACAGGGTGTGCAGCATTTT
NA	TRBV11-2	TRBD2	TRBJ2-1	CASSPRLAGAQRRPNEQFF	TGTGCCAGCAGCCCTCGACTAGCGGGGGCCCAGAGAAGACCCAATGAGCAGTTCTTC
NA	TRBV29-1	NA	TRBJ2-1	CSVVFGYYNEQFF	TGCAGCGTTGTGTTCGGGTACTACAATGAGCAGTTCTTC
NA	TRBV3-1/TRBV3-2	TRBD1	TRBJ1-5	CASSQDWTGGNQPQHF	TGTGCCAGCAGCCAAGATTGGACAGGGGGCAATCAGCCCCAGCATTTT
NA	TRBV3-1/TRBV3-2	NA	TRBJ1-2	CASSAEGGYGYTF	TGTGCCAGCAGCGCCGAAGGGGGCTATGGCTACACCTTC
NA	TRBV4-1	TRBD1	TRBJ1-4	CASSLRTGGDEKLFF	TGCGCCAGCAGCCTCCGGACAGGGGGCGATGAAAAACTGTTTTTT
NA	TRBV4-2	TRBD2	TRBJ2-2	CASSQEGTKNTGELFF	TGTGCCAGCAGCCAAGAAGGGACTAAGAACACCGGGGAGCTGTTTTTT
NA	TRBV12-5	TRBD1	TRBJ2-1	CASGPGTGANEQFF	TGTGCTAGTGGCCCCGGGACAGGGGCCAATGAGCAGTTCTTC
NA	TRBV9	TRBD2	TRBJ2-1	CASSSGLAGVSYNEQFF	TGTGCCAGCAGCTCGGGACTAGCGGGAGTCTCCTACAATGAGCAGTTCTTC
NA	TRBV27	TRBD1	TRBJ1-1	CASSASGQGATDTEAFF	TGTGCCAGCAGTGCCAGTGGACAGGGGGCGACGGACACTGAAGCTTTCTTT
few	TRBV11-3	NA	TRBJ2-7	CASSSSYEQYF	TGTGCCAGCAGCTCCTCGTACGAGCAGTACTTC
NA	TRBV6-5	NA	TRBJ1-6	CASSRGPEGTVHF	TGTGCCAGCAGTCGCGGACCGGAGGGAACTGTCCACTTT
NA	TRBV4-1	TRBD1	TRBJ2-4	CASSQGGQGDIQYF	TGCGCCAGCAGCCAAGGAGGACAGGGGGACATTCAGTACTTC
NA	TRBV5-1	TRBD1	TRBJ1-4	CASSLAATGEGEKLFF	TGCGCCAGCAGCTTGGCGGCGACAGGGGAGGGTGAAAAACTGTTTTTT
NA	TRBV9	TRBD1	TRBJ2-1	CASSATTGGLEQFF	TGTGCCAGCAGCGCGACGACAGGGGGCCTTGAGCAGTTCTTC
NA	TRBV29-1	NA	TRBJ1-2	CSVDGGRGYGYTF	TGCAGCGTCGACGGGGGTAGGGGCTATGGCTACACCTTC
few	TRBV24-1	TRBD1	TRBJ1-2	CATSESTGDYGYTF	TGTGCCACCAGTGAGTCGACAGGGGACTATGGCTACACCTTC
many	TRBV24-1	TRBD2	TRBJ2-2	CATSDRGGVWTGELFF	TGTGCCACCAGTGATCGGGGGGGCGTCTGGACCGGGGAGCTGTTTTTT